Below are 5 T cell receptor beta chains sequenced from a single sample in a study of OX40 agonist ivuxolimab in advanced cancers. Sequencing used immunoSEQ multiplex PCR; TCRdb keeps in-frame clones, though not all of them. The sample shows about 69,000 clones, 87% of them seen only once. The source material was CD4+ or CD8+ T cells sorted from blood, sampled in a trial of the OX40 agonist ivuxolimab. Every receptor here comes from an adult with an advanced solid tumor such as melanoma, head and neck, liver or kidney cancer.

In this sample, this clone turned up a few times. The chain uses TRBV7-9 and TRBJ1-5; possible D gene TRBD1, 6 bases. The germline V gene encodes CDR1 SEHNR and CDR2 FQNEAQ (reference sequence). Trimming cost V 5 bases and J 7 bases, with 9 bases left between them. The CDR3 consists of 12 residues. The CDR3 spells CASSLGGQPQHF. CDR3 sequence (DNA): TGTGCCAGCAGCCTCGGGGGCCAGCCCCAGCATTTT. Using reference TRBV7-9 and TRBJ1-5 for the parts outside the CDR3, the full variable domain is DTGVSQNPRHKITKRGQNVTFRCDPISEHNRLYWYRQTLGQGPEFLTYFQNEAQLEKSRLLSDRFSAERPKGSFSTLEIQRTEQGDSAMYLCASSLGGQPQHFGDGTRLSIL.

The gene calls are TRBV5-5 and TRBJ2-1, with 10 bases aligning to TRBD2. With V trimmed by 4 bases and J by 4 bases, 5 bases remained unmatched. Germline V gene sequence: CDR1 SGHKS, CDR2 YYEKEE (reference sequence). The CDR3 has 15 amino acids. The CDR3 is CASSTLAGDYNEQFF. In nucleotides, the CDR3 is TGTGCCAGCAGCACGCTAGCGGGGGATTACAATGAGCAGTTCTTC.

The chain links TRBV14 to TRBJ2-7; D gene unclear. V was trimmed by 0 bases and J by 2 bases, leaving 8 bases between them. CDR1 is SGHDN and CDR2 is FVKESK in the germline V gene. This CDR3 region has 14 residues. CDR3 DNA: TGTGCCAGCAGCCAAGATCGTCAAGCCTACGAGCAGTACTTC. This translates into CASSQDRQAYEQYF.

V is TRBV29-1 and J is TRBJ2-1; D is ambiguous. This CDR3 has 13 residues. Germline loops: CDR1 SQVTM, CDR2 ANQGSEA. V gave up 0 bases and J gave up 7 bases, with 10 bases separating them. CDR3 DNA: TGCAGCGTTGAAGATCTAAGGGCGAATGAGCAGTTCTTC. It translates to CSVEDLRANEQFF.

This chain links TRBV7-1 with TRBJ1-1, with D possibly TRBD1 on 6 matching bases. TRBV7-1 is recorded as an ORF, its role being uncertain. V lost 5 bases and J lost 5, with 15 bases in between. This CDR3 contains 14 residues. The DNA for the CDR3 is TGTGCCAGCAGCGTCCGGACAGACGGTACTGAAGCTTTCTTT. Its translation is CASSVRTDGTEAFF.